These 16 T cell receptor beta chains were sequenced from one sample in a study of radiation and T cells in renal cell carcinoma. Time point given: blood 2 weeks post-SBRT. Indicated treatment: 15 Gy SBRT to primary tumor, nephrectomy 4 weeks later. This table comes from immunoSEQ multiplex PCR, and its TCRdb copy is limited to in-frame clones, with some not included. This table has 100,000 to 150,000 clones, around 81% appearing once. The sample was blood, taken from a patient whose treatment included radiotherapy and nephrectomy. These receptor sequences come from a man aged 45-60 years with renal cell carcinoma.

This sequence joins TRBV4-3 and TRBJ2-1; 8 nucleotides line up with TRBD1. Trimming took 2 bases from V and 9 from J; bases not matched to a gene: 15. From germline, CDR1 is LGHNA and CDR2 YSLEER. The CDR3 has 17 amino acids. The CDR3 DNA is TGCGCCAGCAGCCAACCACAGGGGGTTCGTCGCACCACTGAGCAGTTCTTC. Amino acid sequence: CASSQPQGVRRTTEQFF.

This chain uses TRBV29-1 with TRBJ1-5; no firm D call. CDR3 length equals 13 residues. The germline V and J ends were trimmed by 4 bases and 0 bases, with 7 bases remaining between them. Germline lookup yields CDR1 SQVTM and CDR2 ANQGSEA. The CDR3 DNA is TGCAGCGTTGGGTTCGCTAGCAATCAGCCCCAGCATTTT. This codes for CSVGFASNQPQHF.

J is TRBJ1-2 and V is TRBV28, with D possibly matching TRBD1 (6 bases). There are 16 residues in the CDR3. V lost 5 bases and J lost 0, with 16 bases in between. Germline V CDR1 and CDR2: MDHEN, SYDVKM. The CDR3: CASSPRDTGPNYGYTF. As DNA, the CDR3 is TGTGCCAGCAGTCCCCGGGACACCGGACCTAACTATGGCTACACCTTC.

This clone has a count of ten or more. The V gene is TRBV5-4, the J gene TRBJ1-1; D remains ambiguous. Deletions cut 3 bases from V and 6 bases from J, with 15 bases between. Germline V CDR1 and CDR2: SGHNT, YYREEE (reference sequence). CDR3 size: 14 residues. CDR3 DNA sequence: TGTGCCAGCAGCTCGGAGCTACTTAGAGCTGAAGCTTTCTTT. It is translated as CASSSELLRAEAFF.

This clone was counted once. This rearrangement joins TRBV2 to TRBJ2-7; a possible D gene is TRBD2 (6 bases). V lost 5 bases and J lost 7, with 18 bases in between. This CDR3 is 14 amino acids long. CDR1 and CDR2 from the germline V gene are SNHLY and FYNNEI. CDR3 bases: TGTGCCAGCAGTCTCCACGGGACTCCCTGGGAGCAGTACTTC. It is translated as CASSLHGTPWEQYF.

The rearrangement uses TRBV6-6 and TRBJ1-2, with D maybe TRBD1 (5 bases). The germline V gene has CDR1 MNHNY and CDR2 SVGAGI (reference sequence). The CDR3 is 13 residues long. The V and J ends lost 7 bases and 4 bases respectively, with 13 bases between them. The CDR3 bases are TGTGCCAGCACGCCTGGGGGGAGCTATGGCTACACCTTC. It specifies CASTPGGSYGYTF.

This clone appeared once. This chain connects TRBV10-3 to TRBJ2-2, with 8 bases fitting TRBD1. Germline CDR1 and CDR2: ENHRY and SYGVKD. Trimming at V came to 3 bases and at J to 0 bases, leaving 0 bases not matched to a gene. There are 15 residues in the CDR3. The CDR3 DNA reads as TGTGCCATCAGTGAACAGGGGGCGAACACCGGGGAGCTGTTTTTT. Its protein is CAISEQGANTGELFF.

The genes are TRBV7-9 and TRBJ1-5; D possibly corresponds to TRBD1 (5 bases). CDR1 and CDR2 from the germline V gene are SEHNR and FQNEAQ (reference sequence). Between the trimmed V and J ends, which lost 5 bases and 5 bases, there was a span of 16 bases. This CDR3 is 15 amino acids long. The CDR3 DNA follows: TGTGCCAGCAGCCGCGACGGGGCCCCGTATCAGCCCCAGCATTTT. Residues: CASSRDGAPYQPQHF.

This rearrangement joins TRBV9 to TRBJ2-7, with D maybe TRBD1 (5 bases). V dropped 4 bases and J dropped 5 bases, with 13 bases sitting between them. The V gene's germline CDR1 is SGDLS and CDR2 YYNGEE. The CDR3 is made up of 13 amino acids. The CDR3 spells CASSLTGFNEQYF. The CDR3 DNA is TGTGCCAGCAGCCTTACAGGTTTCAACGAGCAGTACTTC.

The CDR3 protein is CAISQGPNYGYTF. Here the CDR3 DNA reads TGTGCCATCAGCCAGGGACCAAATTATGGCTACACCTTC. This sequence joins TRBV10-3 and TRBJ1-2; a possible D gene is TRBD1 (5 bases). Trimming removed 6 bases at V and 5 bases at J, with 13 bases between. This CDR3 contains 13 residues. Per the germline V gene, CDR1 is ENHRY and CDR2 is SYGVKD.

The CDR3 sequence is CAWSATWTGAGYTF. As DNA, the CDR3 is TGTGCCTGGAGTGCGACCTGGACAGGGGCCGGCTACACCTTC. This chain joins TRBV30 and TRBJ1-2; 9 nucleotides line up with TRBD1. This CDR3 comprises 14 residues. From germline, CDR1 is GTSNPN and CDR2 SVGIG (reference sequence). The V segment lost 1 base and the J segment 8 bases; nucleotides outside the gene matches: 8.

In DNA form, the CDR3 reads TGTGCCAGCAGCAAAGCGCGGTCAATGAGTAATTCACCCCTCCACTTT. The encoded protein is CASSKARSMSNSPLHF. The V gene is TRBV21-1, the J gene TRBJ1-6. TRBV21-1 is a pseudogene segment. This CDR3 region has 16 residues.

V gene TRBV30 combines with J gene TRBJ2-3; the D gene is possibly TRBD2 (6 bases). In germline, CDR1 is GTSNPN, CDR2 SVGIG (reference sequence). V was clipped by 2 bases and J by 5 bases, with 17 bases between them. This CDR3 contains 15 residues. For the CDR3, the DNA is TGTGCCTGGAGTAACTCCGGGAGCTCTGGAGATACGCAGTATTTT. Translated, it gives CAWSNSGSSGDTQYF.

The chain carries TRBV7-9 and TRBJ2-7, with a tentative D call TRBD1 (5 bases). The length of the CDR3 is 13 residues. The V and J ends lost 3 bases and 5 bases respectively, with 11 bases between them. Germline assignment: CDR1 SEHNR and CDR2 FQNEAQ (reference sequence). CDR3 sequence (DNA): TGTGCCAGCAGCTTGGAGACAGAAGACGAGCAGTACTTC. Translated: CASSLETEDEQYF. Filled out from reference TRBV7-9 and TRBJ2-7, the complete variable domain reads DTGVSQNPRHKITKRGQNVTFRCDPISEHNRLYWYRQTLGQGPEFLTYFQNEAQLEKSRLLSDRFSAERPKGSFSTLEIQRTEQGDSAMYLCASSLETEDEQYFGPGTRLTVT.

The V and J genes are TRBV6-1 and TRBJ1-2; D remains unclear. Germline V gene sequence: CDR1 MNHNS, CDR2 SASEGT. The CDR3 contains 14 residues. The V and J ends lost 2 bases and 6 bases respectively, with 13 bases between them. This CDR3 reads CASSENGSGDGYTF. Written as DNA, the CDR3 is TGTGCCAGCAGTGAAAATGGTAGTGGGGATGGCTACACCTTC.

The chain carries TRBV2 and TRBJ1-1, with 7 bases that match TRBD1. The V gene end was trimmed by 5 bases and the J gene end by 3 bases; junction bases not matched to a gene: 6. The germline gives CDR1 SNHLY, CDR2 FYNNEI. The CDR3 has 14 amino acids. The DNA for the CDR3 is TGTGCCAGCAGTCAGACAGGGAGGGACACTGAAGCTTTCTTT. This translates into CASSQTGRDTEAFF.